The 24 T cell receptor beta chains reported below all come from one sample, sequenced in a study of blood T cells in healthy people across ages. Next came a second PCR, run for roughly 6 to 11 cycles, which used a sample-barcoded 5' primer along with a J-beta primer mix. In TCRdb, the 5' RACE reads were re-called with MiXCR into one record per CDR3 protein. The table shows hundreds of thousands of distinct CDR3 sequences, with 53% occurring only once. Sequenced input: blood. The receptors were sampled from a man at least 80 years old in good health.

This clonotype came up a few times. The V call is TRBV20-1, the J call TRBJ2-7; D gene unclear. The V gene lost 2 bases and the J gene lost 3 bases, with 8 bases spanning the gap. Per germline, CDR1 DFQATT and CDR2 SNEGSKA (reference sequence). CDR3 size: 12 residues. The DNA for the CDR3 is TGCAGTGCTAGATGGTCCGGCTACGAGCAGTACTTC. As protein: CSARWSGYEQYF.

The rearrangement uses TRBV4-2 and TRBJ2-1, with 13 bases lining up with TRBD2. Germline assignment: CDR1 LGHNA and CDR2 YNFKEQ. V lost 0 bases and J lost 8; bases outside the gene matches: 7. The CDR3 spans 17 residues. CDR3 in amino acids: CASSQDSGLAGRYEQFF. For the CDR3, the DNA is TGTGCCAGCAGCCAAGATTCGGGACTAGCGGGAAGGTATGAGCAGTTCTTC.

Ten or more counts support this clonotype. The chain recombines TRBV5-6 with TRBJ1-2, with 7 bases lining up with TRBD1. Germline V gives CDR1 SGHDT, CDR2 YYEEEE. V trimming: 5 bases; J trimming: 8 bases; junction bases outside the gene matches: 27. The CDR3 is 19 residues long. CDR3 region: CASRRRQIPSRQGAVGYTF. The CDR3 nucleotides are TGTGCCAGCAGAAGGAGGCAGATCCCTAGCCGACAGGGAGCGGTGGGCTACACCTTC.

V and J are TRBV18 and TRBJ2-1; 9 bases agree with TRBD2. From germline, CDR1 is KGHSH and CDR2 LQKENI. This CDR3 has 13 residues. Trimming cost V 3 bases and J 9 bases; bases outside gene matches: 3. The CDR3 loop reads CASSPIAGVEQFF. The DNA for the CDR3 is TGTGCCAGCTCACCTATAGCGGGAGTTGAGCAGTTCTTC.

In DNA form, the CDR3 reads TGCGCCAGCCGACAGGGTACGGCCGATACGCAGTATTTT. As protein: CASRQGTADTQYF. The rearrangement uses TRBV5-1 and TRBJ2-3; TRBD1 aligns across 7 bases. Germline lookup yields CDR1 SGHRS and CDR2 YFSETQ. The CDR3 is made up of 13 amino acids. V trimming: 7 bases; J trimming: 6 bases; junction bases outside the gene matches: 8.

This clonotype was detected a few times. V usage is TRBV10-3 and J usage is TRBJ2-1; D call uncertain. Looked up from germline, CDR1 is ENHRY and CDR2 is SYGVKD. The CDR3 sequence is 16 residues long. Trimming removed 1 base from V and 0 bases from J, with 10 bases in between. Here the CDR3 reads CAISEYRRDSYNEQFF. CDR3 nucleotide sequence: TGTGCCATCAGTGAGTACCGGAGAGACTCCTACAATGAGCAGTTCTTC.

The chain combines TRBV7-8 with TRBJ2-7; possibly TRBD2 for D (5 bases). This CDR3 is 15 amino acids long. The germline CDR1 and CDR2 sequences are SGHVS and FQNEAQ. Trimming took off 2 bases at V and 4 bases at J, with 15 bases between the two ends. CDR3: CASSLPRGTIYEQYF. CDR3 DNA sequence: TGTGCCAGCAGCTTACCCCGGGGAACTATATACGAGCAGTACTTC.

This clonotype was picked up a small number of times. This rearrangement joins TRBV7-8 to TRBJ2-5; D gene unclear. V lost 8 bases and J 5 bases, leaving 9 bases between the germline ends. The length of the CDR3 is 11 residues. Germline V gives CDR1 SGHVS, CDR2 FQNEAQ. CDR3 sequence: CASVGRETQYF. The CDR3 DNA sequence: TGTGCCAGCGTAGGGCGGGAGACCCAGTACTTC.

This chain connects TRBV20-1 to TRBJ2-7; 9 bases are shared with TRBD2. This CDR3 spans 14 amino acids. Germline-derived CDR1 and CDR2 are DFQATT and SNEGSKA (reference sequence). The V gene end was trimmed by 0 bases and the J gene end by 4 bases; junction bases not matched to a gene: 4. CDR3 DNA: TGCAGTGCTAGAGAGGGCGGGAGGGTGTACGAGCAGTACTTC. Its protein is CSAREGGRVYEQYF.

This clonotype was seen repeatedly, ten times or more. As DNA, the CDR3 is TGTGCCAGCAGTTTATCCCCCCTCGTGGGGGGGATCCCCTCTGGGGCCAACGTCCTGACTTTC. It is translated as CASSLSPLVGGIPSGANVLTF. The V and J genes are TRBV27 and TRBJ2-6; 7 nucleotides agree with TRBD2. Germline V gene lookup returns CDR1 MNHEY and CDR2 SMNVEV (reference sequence). The CDR3 has 21 residues. After removal of 0 bases from V and 0 bases from J, the junction contained 14 bases not matched to a gene.

The rearrangement links TRBV7-2 to TRBJ2-4; unclear D gene. With 1 base removed from V and 5 bases from J, the gap between germline ends came to 9 bases. Per germline, CDR1 SGHTA and CDR2 FQGNSA. The CDR3 has 14 amino acids. The CDR3 sequence: CASSLGYFQNIQYF. The CDR3 region has the DNA TGTGCCAGCAGCTTAGGTTACTTCCAAAACATTCAGTACTTC.

This clonotype was counted a single time. The chain is built from TRBV15 and TRBJ1-1, with no clear D. The CDR3 sequence is 14 residues long. Germline V gene lookup returns CDR1 LNHNV and CDR2 YYDKDF (reference sequence). V was cut by 0 bases and J by 5 bases, with 10 bases left in between. CDR3 residues: CATSRDIRRTEAFF. CDR3 in DNA: TGTGCCACCAGCAGAGATATCCGGAGAACTGAAGCTTTCTTT.

This clonotype was counted only a few times. J is TRBJ2-5 and V is TRBV7-3; TRBD2 matches 15 bases. V shed 5 bases, J shed 5 bases, and the junction held 9 bases outside the gene matches. CDR1 and CDR2 (germline): SGHTA, FQGTGA. This CDR3 is 17 amino acids long. In DNA, the CDR3 is TGTGCCAGCAGCCTCCGCCCCGGACTAGCGGGAGGGGAGACCCAGTACTTC. This translates into CASSLRPGLAGGETQYF. Full variable domain (outside the CDR3, taken from reference TRBV7-3 and TRBJ2-5): GAGVSQTPSNKVTEKGKYVELRCDPISGHTALYWYRQSLGQGPEFLIYFQGTGAADDSGLPNDRFFAVRPEGSVSTLKIQRTERGDSAVYLCASSLRPGLAGGETQYFGPGTRLLVL.

The V gene is TRBV19, the J gene TRBJ2-7; the match to TRBD1 covers 7 bases. V gave up 4 bases and J gave up 0 bases; unmatched junction bases: 9. CDR1 LNHDA and CDR2 SQIVND come from the germline V gene (reference sequence). The CDR3 contains 16 residues. CDR3 DNA: TGTGCCAGTAGTAACCGGACAGGCCTACCCTCCTACGAGCAGTACTTC. It yields the protein CASSNRTGLPSYEQYF.

V usage is TRBV10-3 and J usage is TRBJ2-7, with 11 positions matching TRBD2. TRBJ2-5 explains the end of the DNA better; the J call may be wrong. Germline V gives CDR1 ENHRY, CDR2 SYGVKD. The CDR3 is 16 residues long. The CDR3 is CAISALAGGLGETQYF. CDR3 bases: TGTGCCATCAGTGCGTTAGCGGGAGGGCTGGGAGAGACCCAGTACTTC.

This clonotype was seen more than once but under ten times. V and J are TRBV7-6 and TRBJ2-5; D is unresolved. Trimming took off 0 bases at V and 2 bases at J, with 10 bases between the two ends. Germline V gives CDR1 SGHVS, CDR2 FNYEAQ. This CDR3 region has 15 residues. This CDR3 is CASSLAPTAQETQYF. In DNA, the CDR3 is TGTGCCAGCAGCTTAGCACCCACGGCGCAAGAGACCCAGTACTTC.

Here the CDR3 reads CASSPRQAQGVTQYF. CDR3 sequence (DNA): TGTGCCAGCTCACCACGGCAGGCCCAAGGCGTGACCCAGTACTTC. The chain recombines TRBV18 with TRBJ2-5, with no clear D. This CDR3 spans 15 amino acids. Deletions cut 1 base from V and 7 bases from J, with 16 bases between. Germline V CDR1 and CDR2: KGHSH, LQKENI.

The chain combines TRBV5-1 with TRBJ2-5, with 7 bases lining up with TRBD1. CDR1 and CDR2 from the germline V gene are SGHRS and YFSETQ. J was trimmed by 1 base and V by 6 bases; bases with no gene match: 3. This CDR3 is built from 13 residues. The CDR3 region has the DNA TGCGCCAGCAACGAGGGGGCCCAAGAGACCCAGTACTTC. It is translated as CASNEGAQETQYF.

V gene TRBV10-3 combines with J gene TRBJ1-1; 8 nucleotides agree with TRBD1. The CDR3 contains 16 residues. Looked up from germline, CDR1 is ENHRY and CDR2 is SYGVKD. Losses at the gene ends were 0 bases for V and 2 bases for J; bases not matched to a gene: 5. CDR3 in DNA: TGTGCCATCAGTGAGTCGGGGGGGACAGGTAACACTGAAGCTTTCTTT. The encoded protein is CAISESGGTGNTEAFF.

This clonotype was seen more than once but under ten times. This chain uses TRBV12-3 or TRBV12-4 with TRBJ2-7; 12 bases are shared with TRBD2. The CDR3 consists of 15 residues. Germline trimming cut 4 bases from V and 4 bases from J; bases unmatched to any gene: 5. DNA for the CDR3: TGTGCCAGCAGTTCACCTAGCGGGAGGGTTTACGAGCAGTACTTC. Translation: CASSSPSGRVYEQYF.

V usage is TRBV11-1 and J usage is TRBJ2-3, with 7 bases matching TRBD2. J lost 14 bases, V lost 2 bases, and 19 bases had no gene match. The CDR3 extends over 16 amino acids. Germline CDR1 reads SGHAT; CDR2 reads FQDESV (reference sequence). The CDR3 DNA follows: TGTGCCAGCAGCTTACTGCCCGGGCTAGCGGAGGGGTACGCGTATTTT. Translating gives CASSLLPGLAEGYAYF.

The chain uses TRBV12-3 or TRBV12-4 and TRBJ1-6; D is perhaps TRBD1 (5 bases). The ends were cut back, 6 bases at V and 8 bases at J, with 11 bases in the middle. The CDR3 extends over 13 amino acids. CDR3 residues: CASRTRDDSPLHF. As DNA, the CDR3 is TGTGCCAGCAGAACAAGGGACGATTCACCCCTCCACTTT.

DNA for the CDR3: TGCAGTGCTACTAGACTAGCGGGGCGTAAAGAGACCCAGTACTTC. Its translation is CSATRLAGRKETQYF. The chain has TRBV20-1 and TRBJ2-5; 11 bases agree with TRBD2. The J segment lost 3 bases and the V segment lost 4 bases, leaving 7 bases of the junction unmatched. This CDR3 comprises 15 residues. Germline CDR1 DFQATT, CDR2 SNEGSKA (reference sequence).

The V and J genes are TRBV3-1 and TRBJ2-1; D possibly corresponds to TRBD2 (5 bases). Trimming took off 0 bases at V and 6 bases at J, with 15 bases between the two ends. CDR3 length equals 16 residues. CDR1 is LGHDT, CDR2 YNNKEL, per germline (reference sequence). CDR3 sequence (DNA): TGTGCCAGCAGCCAAGATCGGCGGCTAGCACCCAATGAGCAGTTCTTC. Translation gives CASSQDRRLAPNEQFF.